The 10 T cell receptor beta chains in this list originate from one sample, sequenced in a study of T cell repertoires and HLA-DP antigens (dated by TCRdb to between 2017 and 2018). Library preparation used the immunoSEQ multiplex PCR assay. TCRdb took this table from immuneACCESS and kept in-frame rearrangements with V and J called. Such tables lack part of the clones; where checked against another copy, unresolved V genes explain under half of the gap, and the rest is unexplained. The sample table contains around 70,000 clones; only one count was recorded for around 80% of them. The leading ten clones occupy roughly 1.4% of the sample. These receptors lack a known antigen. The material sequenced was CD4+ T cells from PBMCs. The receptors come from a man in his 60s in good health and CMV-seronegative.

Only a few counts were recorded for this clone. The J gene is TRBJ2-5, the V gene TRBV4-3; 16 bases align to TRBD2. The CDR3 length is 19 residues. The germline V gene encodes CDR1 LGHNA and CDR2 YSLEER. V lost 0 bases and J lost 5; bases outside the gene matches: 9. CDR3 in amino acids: CASSQEGPGLAGGRETQYF. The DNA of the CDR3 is TGCGCCAGCAGCCAAGAAGGACCGGGACTAGCGGGAGGGAGGGAGACCCAGTACTTC.

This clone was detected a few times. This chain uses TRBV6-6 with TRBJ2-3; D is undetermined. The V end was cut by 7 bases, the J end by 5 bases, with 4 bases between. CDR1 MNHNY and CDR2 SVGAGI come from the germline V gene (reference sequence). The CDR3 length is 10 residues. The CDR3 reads CASTGDTQYF. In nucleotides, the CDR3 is TGTGCCAGCACAGGAGATACGCAGTATTTT.

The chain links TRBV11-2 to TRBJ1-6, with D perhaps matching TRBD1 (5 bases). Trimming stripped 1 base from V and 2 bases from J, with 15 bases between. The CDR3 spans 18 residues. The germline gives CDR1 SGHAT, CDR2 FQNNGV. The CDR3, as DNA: TGTGCCAGCAGCTTAGTGCGAATCGAGGGACCCTATAATTCACCCCTCCACTTT. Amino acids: CASSLVRIEGPYNSPLHF.

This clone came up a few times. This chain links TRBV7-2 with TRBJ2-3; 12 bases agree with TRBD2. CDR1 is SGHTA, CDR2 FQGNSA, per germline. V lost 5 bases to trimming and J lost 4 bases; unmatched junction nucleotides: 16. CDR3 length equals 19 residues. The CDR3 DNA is TGTGCCAGCAGCATCCCAGGATGGACTAGCGGGGACTGGGCAGATACGCAGTATTTT. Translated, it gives CASSIPGWTSGDWADTQYF.

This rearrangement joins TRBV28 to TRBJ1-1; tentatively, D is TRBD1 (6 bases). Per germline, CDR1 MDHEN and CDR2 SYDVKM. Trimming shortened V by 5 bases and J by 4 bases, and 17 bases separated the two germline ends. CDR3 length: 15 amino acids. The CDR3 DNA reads TGTGCCAGCAGTCCGGGGGGGGCCGGTGGCACTGAAGCTTTCTTT. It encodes CASSPGGAGGTEAFF.

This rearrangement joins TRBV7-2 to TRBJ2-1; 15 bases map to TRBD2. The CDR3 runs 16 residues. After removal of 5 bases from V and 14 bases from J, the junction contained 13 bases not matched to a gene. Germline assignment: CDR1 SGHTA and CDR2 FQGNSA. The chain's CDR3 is CASSPTGLAGGPAEFF. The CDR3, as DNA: TGTGCCAGCAGCCCCACGGGACTAGCGGGAGGCCCCGCGGAGTTCTTC.

The CDR3 region is CASSREVNTEAFF. The CDR3 DNA reads as TGTGCCAGCAGTCGGGAAGTGAACACTGAAGCTTTCTTT. This sequence joins TRBV6-4 and TRBJ1-1, with D uncertain. The V end lost 5 bases, the J end lost 0 bases, and 7 bases lay between the germline ends. Per germline, CDR1 MRHNA and CDR2 SNTAGT. This CDR3 is 13 amino acids long.

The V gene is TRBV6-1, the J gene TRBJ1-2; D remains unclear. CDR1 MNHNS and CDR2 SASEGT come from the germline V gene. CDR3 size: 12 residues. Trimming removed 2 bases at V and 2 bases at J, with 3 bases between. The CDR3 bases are TGTGCCAGCAGTGAACCCAACTATGGCTACACCTTC. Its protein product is CASSEPNYGYTF.

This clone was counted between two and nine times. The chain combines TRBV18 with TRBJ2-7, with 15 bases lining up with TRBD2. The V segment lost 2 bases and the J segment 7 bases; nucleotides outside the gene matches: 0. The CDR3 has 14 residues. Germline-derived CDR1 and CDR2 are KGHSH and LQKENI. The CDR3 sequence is CASSPGLAGGEQYV. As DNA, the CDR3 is TGTGCCAGCTCACCAGGACTAGCGGGAGGGGAGCAGTACGTC.

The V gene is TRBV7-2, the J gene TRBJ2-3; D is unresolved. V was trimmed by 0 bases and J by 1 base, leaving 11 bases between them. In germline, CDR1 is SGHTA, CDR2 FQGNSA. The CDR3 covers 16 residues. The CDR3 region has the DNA TGTGCCAGCAGCTTAGCCATCTCTCGGGGCACAGATACGCAGTATTTT. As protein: CASSLAISRGTDTQYF.